This T cell receptor beta chain was observed in a study of blood T cell repertoires in COVID-19. Study-level background: PBMCs, B-cell-depleted T cells, or T cells were the source of the cDNA or gDNA that made up the material.

Study processing details: Amplification with reference gene primers provided the estimates of nucleated cell counts. Data came from immunoSEQ multiplex PCR; TCRdb stores just in-frame clones and leaves some out. Clone size and the V and J calls come from that table; the DNA yielded D and trimming. The repertoire has approximately 13,000 clones, 84% of them found once; the top ten carry roughly 32%. V was trimmed by 3 bases and J by 7 bases, leaving 12 bases between them. The germline gives CDR1 SGHVS, CDR2 FNYEAQ. There are 13 residues in the CDR3. This chain connects TRBV7-6 to TRBJ1-1; D may be TRBD1 (6 bases). Sequenced material: peripheral blood. The source of this sequence is a man aged 50-59 years with active COVID-19. This CDR3 reads CASSFSRGSEAFF. In DNA, the CDR3 is TGTGCCAGCAGCTTTAGCAGGGGCAGTGAAGCTTTCTTT. Using reference TRBV7-6 and TRBJ1-1 for the parts outside the CDR3, the full variable domain is GAGVSQSPRYKVTKRGQDVALRCDPISGHVSLYWYRQALGQGPEFLTYFNYEAQQDKSGLPNDRFSAERPEGSISTLTIQRTEQRDSAMYRCASSFSRGSEAFFGQGTRLTVV.